The 22 T cell receptor beta chains in this list originate from one sample, sequenced in a study of blood T cell repertoires in COVID-19. The method was immunoSEQ multiplex PCR; TCRdb's version includes in-frame clones alone and lacks a portion of them. The data hold some 230,000 clones, with 80% to 90% observed a single time. The material sequenced was PBMCs or T cells enriched from blood (not recorded which). The receptor source for this set is a woman between 18 and 30 years old in a cohort exposed to, infected with or recovered from COVID-19 (not recorded which).

This sequence joins TRBV4-1 and TRBJ2-1; 8 nucleotides agree with TRBD2. This CDR3 is 17 amino acids long. Germline V CDR1 and CDR2: MGHRA, YSYEKL. V lost 1 base to trimming and J lost 4 bases; unmatched junction nucleotides: 9. Written as DNA, the CDR3 is TGCGCCAGCAGCCAAGCAAGGGGACGGGGGGGATACAATGAGCAGTTCTTC. Its protein product is CASSQARGRGGYNEQFF.

This rearrangement joins TRBV4-1 to TRBJ1-2; D uncertain. The CDR3 extends over 17 amino acids. Trimming took off 0 bases at V and 4 bases at J, with 18 bases between the two ends. CDR1 MGHRA and CDR2 YSYEKL come from the germline V gene. The CDR3 loop reads CASSQDSARFSVYGYTF. CDR3 DNA sequence: TGCGCCAGCAGCCAAGATTCTGCCCGTTTCTCAGTCTATGGCTACACCTTC.

The gene calls are TRBV19 and TRBJ2-2, with 7 bases fitting TRBD2. Germline V lookup: CDR1 LNHDA, CDR2 SQIVND (reference sequence). The trim removed 3 bases at V and 4 bases at J, leaving 8 bases unmatched. The CDR3 has 16 amino acids. The CDR3 sequence is CASSMWAGEVTGELFF. In DNA, the CDR3 is TGTGCCAGTAGTATGTGGGCGGGAGAGGTCACCGGGGAGCTGTTTTTT. The variable domain in full, completed from reference TRBV19 and TRBJ2-2, reads DGGITQSPKYLFRKEGQNVTLSCEQNLNHDAMYWYRQDPGQGLRLIYYSQIVNDFQKGDIAEGYSVSREKKESFPLTVTSAQKNPTAFYLCASSMWAGEVTGELFFGEGSRLTVL.

The chain has TRBV7-9 and TRBJ1-2; maybe TRBD1 (6 bases). CDR3 length equals 17 residues. The ends were cut back, 7 bases at V and 3 bases at J, with 24 bases in the middle. Germline V CDR1 and CDR2: SEHNR, FQNEAQ (reference sequence). CDR3 protein: CASTDPFGRGLDYGYTF. Here the CDR3 DNA reads TGTGCCAGCACCGACCCCTTTGGCAGGGGCTTAGACTATGGCTACACCTTC.

The CDR3 DNA sequence: TGTGCCAGCAGCTTAAGCGGGAGCGATGAGCAGTTCTTC. Translation gives CASSLSGSDEQFF. The rearrangement links TRBV7-3 to TRBJ2-1; the match to TRBD2 covers 7 bases. The germline V gene encodes CDR1 SGHTA and CDR2 FQGTGA. After removal of 1 base from V and 8 bases from J, the junction contained 2 bases not matched to a gene. The CDR3 has 13 residues.

CDR3 coding DNA: TGTGCCACCAGTGATGCGGGACGGTTGACCAATGAGCAGTTCTTC. This sequence encodes CATSDAGRLTNEQFF. This sequence joins TRBV24-1 and TRBJ2-1, with D perhaps TRBD2 (6 bases). Trimming cost V 3 bases and J 6 bases, with 14 bases left between them. Germline V gene sequence: CDR1 KGHDR, CDR2 SFDVKD. The CDR3 contains 15 residues.

This clone occurred once. This chain uses TRBV28 with TRBJ1-2; TRBD1 matches at 10 bases. This CDR3 contains 15 residues. Unmatched junction bases numbered 8, after V lost 5 bases and J lost 5 bases. CDR1 and CDR2 from the germline V gene are MDHEN and SYDVKM. CDR3 loop: CASSITTGGGYGYTF. The CDR3 region has the DNA TGTGCCAGCAGTATCACGACAGGGGGCGGGTATGGCTACACCTTC.

This chain links TRBV24-1 with TRBJ1-4; TRBD1 aligns across 8 bases. Germline assignment: CDR1 KGHDR and CDR2 SFDVKD. The CDR3 loop spans 18 amino acids. The ends lost 8 bases at V and 0 bases at J; junction bases unmatched: 13. DNA for the CDR3: TGTGCCACCACCGACTTTGGACAGGGAGGGGCAACTAATGAAAAACTGTTTTTT. Its protein product is CATTDFGQGGATNEKLFF.

As for this clone: Lacking the conserved final phenylalanine or tryptophan, this CDR3 likely reflects a read error. Because the CDR3's place on the DNA is in doubt, the DNA is left out and the CDR3 is given as listed by TCRdb. The genes are TRBV5-5 and TRBJ2-3; TRBD2, as called in the table, went unchecked against the DNA. The germline V gene has CDR1 SGHKS and CDR2 YYEKEE (reference sequence). The CDR3 has 13 residues if both end residues are counted. The CDR3: CASSVDPASDAAL.

The gene calls are TRBV5-1 and TRBJ1-2, with a possible D match to TRBD1 (5 bases). Germline assignment: CDR1 SGHRS and CDR2 YFSETQ. This CDR3 comprises 13 residues. The V and J ends lost 1 base and 6 bases respectively, with 10 bases between them. The DNA for the CDR3 is TGCGCCAGCAGCTTGAAATTAGGGGATGGCTACACCTTC. This codes for CASSLKLGDGYTF.

The chain links TRBV4-1 to TRBJ2-4, with D possibly matching TRBD1 (6 bases). With 0 bases removed from V and 0 bases from J, the gap between germline ends came to 9 bases. The CDR3 contains 16 residues. In germline, CDR1 is MGHRA, CDR2 YSYEKL. In nucleotides, the CDR3 is TGCGCCAGCAGCCAAGATGGGGGCCTAGCCAAAAACATTCAGTACTTC. Protein sequence: CASSQDGGLAKNIQYF.

This chain connects TRBV7-8 to TRBJ1-5; TRBD1 might be the D (6 bases). The germline V gene has CDR1 SGHVS and CDR2 FQNEAQ. CDR3 length: 14 amino acids. Trimming cost V 2 bases and J 7 bases, with 12 bases left between them. For the CDR3, the DNA is TGTGCCAGCAGCTTACAGGGGATAGGGCAGCCCCAGCATTTT. It yields the protein CASSLQGIGQPQHF.

This clone was counted a single time. The chain links TRBV18 to TRBJ1-1; tentatively, D is TRBD1 (6 bases). V dropped 1 base and J dropped 5 bases, with 14 bases sitting between them. This CDR3 comprises 15 residues. Germline CDR1 is KGHSH and CDR2 is LQKENI. The CDR3 spells CASSPRTAPSTEAFF. The CDR3 DNA reads TGTGCCAGCTCACCACGGACAGCCCCTAGTACTGAAGCTTTCTTT.

V is TRBV30 and J is TRBJ2-7; no clear D gene. CDR3 length equals 15 residues. The V and J ends lost 2 bases and 2 bases respectively, with 16 bases between them. Germline V CDR1 and CDR2: GTSNPN, SVGIG (reference sequence). CDR3 sequence (DNA): TGTGCCTGGAGTCCCTTAGAGCGAGCAACCTACGAGCAGTACTTC. Translated: CAWSPLERATYEQYF.

The V gene is TRBV7-2, the J gene TRBJ1-2, with D possibly matching TRBD1 (5 bases). Trimming shortened V by 2 bases and J by 4 bases, and 14 bases separated the two germline ends. Germline CDR1 is SGHTA and CDR2 is FQGNSA. The length of the CDR3 is 15 residues. CDR3 residues: CASSLTAGPVYGYTF. The CDR3 nucleotides read TGTGCCAGCAGCTTAACGGCAGGGCCCGTCTATGGCTACACCTTC. Filled out from reference TRBV7-2 and TRBJ1-2, the complete variable domain reads GAGVSQSPSNKVTEKGKDVELRCDPISGHTALYWYRQSLGQGLEFLIYFQGNSAPDKSGLPSDRFSAERTGGSVSTLTIQRTQQEDSAVYLCASSLTAGPVYGYTFGSGTRLTVV.

This clone showed up just once. The chain combines TRBV29-1 with TRBJ2-1; D possibly corresponds to TRBD2 (6 bases). This CDR3 comprises 14 residues. Germline V gives CDR1 SQVTM, CDR2 ANQGSEA. V lost 7 bases and J 5 bases, leaving 18 bases between the germline ends. For the CDR3, the DNA is TGCAGCGCCATCGGGCGGGAAGGCGACAATGAGCAGTTCTTC. Protein product: CSAIGREGDNEQFF.

The rearrangement joins TRBV28 to TRBJ2-7; 13 nucleotides align to TRBD2. With V trimmed by 6 bases and J by 3 bases, 2 bases remained unmatched. From germline, CDR1 is MDHEN and CDR2 SYDVKM. The CDR3 consists of 14 residues. The CDR3 spells CASRGLAGVYEQYF. The CDR3 coding sequence is TGTGCCAGCAGAGGACTAGCGGGGGTCTACGAGCAGTACTTC.

J is TRBJ2-7 and V is TRBV28, with 8 bases matching TRBD2. Trimming at V came to 3 bases and at J to 1 base, leaving 5 bases not matched to a gene. The CDR3 consists of 15 residues. Germline CDR1 reads MDHEN; CDR2 reads SYDVKM. In nucleotides, the CDR3 is TGTGCCAGCAGTTTTAGGCTAGCGGGTTCCTACGAGCAGTACTTC. It is translated as CASSFRLAGSYEQYF.

CDR3 coding DNA: TGTGCCAGCAGCCCCGGGACTAGCGTAACCGGGGAGCTGTTTTTT. Its protein product is CASSPGTSVTGELFF. The chain recombines TRBV6-6 with TRBJ2-2; TRBD2 matches 10 bases. Germline lookup yields CDR1 MNHNY and CDR2 SVGAGI (reference sequence). V gave up 6 bases and J gave up 5 bases; unmatched junction bases: 6. This CDR3 has 15 residues.

The chain is built from TRBV9 and TRBJ2-2; D ambiguous. CDR3 size: 13 residues. CDR1 and CDR2 (germline): SGDLS, YYNGEE. Trimming took off 3 bases at V and 4 bases at J, with 7 bases between the two ends. The CDR3 DNA follows: TGTGCCAGCAGCGCAAGAGGCACCGGGGAGCTGTTTTTT. It specifies CASSARGTGELFF.

This chain connects TRBV4-2 to TRBJ1-5; maybe TRBD1 (6 bases). The V and J ends lost 0 bases and 2 bases respectively, with 8 bases between them. CDR3 length equals 15 residues. In germline, CDR1 is LGHNA, CDR2 YNFKEQ. The CDR3 protein is CASSQEAGGNQPQHF. The CDR3 nucleotides are TGTGCCAGCAGCCAAGAGGCAGGGGGCAATCAGCCCCAGCATTTT.

This sequence joins TRBV18 and TRBJ1-5; tentative D call: TRBD1 (5 bases). V lost 4 bases and J lost 2, with 6 bases in between. CDR3 length equals 13 residues. The V gene's germline CDR1 is KGHSH and CDR2 LQKENI. CDR3 in amino acids: CASSQQGNQPQHF. CDR3 nucleotides: TGTGCCAGCTCACAACAGGGCAATCAGCCCCAGCATTTT. Based on the CDR3 plus reference TRBV18 and TRBJ1-5, the full variable domain is NAGVMQNPRHLVRRRGQEARLRCSPMKGHSHVYWYRQLPEEGLKFMVYLQKENIIDESGMPKERFSAEFPKEGPSILRIQQVVRGDSAAYFCASSQQGNQPQHFGDGTRLSIL.